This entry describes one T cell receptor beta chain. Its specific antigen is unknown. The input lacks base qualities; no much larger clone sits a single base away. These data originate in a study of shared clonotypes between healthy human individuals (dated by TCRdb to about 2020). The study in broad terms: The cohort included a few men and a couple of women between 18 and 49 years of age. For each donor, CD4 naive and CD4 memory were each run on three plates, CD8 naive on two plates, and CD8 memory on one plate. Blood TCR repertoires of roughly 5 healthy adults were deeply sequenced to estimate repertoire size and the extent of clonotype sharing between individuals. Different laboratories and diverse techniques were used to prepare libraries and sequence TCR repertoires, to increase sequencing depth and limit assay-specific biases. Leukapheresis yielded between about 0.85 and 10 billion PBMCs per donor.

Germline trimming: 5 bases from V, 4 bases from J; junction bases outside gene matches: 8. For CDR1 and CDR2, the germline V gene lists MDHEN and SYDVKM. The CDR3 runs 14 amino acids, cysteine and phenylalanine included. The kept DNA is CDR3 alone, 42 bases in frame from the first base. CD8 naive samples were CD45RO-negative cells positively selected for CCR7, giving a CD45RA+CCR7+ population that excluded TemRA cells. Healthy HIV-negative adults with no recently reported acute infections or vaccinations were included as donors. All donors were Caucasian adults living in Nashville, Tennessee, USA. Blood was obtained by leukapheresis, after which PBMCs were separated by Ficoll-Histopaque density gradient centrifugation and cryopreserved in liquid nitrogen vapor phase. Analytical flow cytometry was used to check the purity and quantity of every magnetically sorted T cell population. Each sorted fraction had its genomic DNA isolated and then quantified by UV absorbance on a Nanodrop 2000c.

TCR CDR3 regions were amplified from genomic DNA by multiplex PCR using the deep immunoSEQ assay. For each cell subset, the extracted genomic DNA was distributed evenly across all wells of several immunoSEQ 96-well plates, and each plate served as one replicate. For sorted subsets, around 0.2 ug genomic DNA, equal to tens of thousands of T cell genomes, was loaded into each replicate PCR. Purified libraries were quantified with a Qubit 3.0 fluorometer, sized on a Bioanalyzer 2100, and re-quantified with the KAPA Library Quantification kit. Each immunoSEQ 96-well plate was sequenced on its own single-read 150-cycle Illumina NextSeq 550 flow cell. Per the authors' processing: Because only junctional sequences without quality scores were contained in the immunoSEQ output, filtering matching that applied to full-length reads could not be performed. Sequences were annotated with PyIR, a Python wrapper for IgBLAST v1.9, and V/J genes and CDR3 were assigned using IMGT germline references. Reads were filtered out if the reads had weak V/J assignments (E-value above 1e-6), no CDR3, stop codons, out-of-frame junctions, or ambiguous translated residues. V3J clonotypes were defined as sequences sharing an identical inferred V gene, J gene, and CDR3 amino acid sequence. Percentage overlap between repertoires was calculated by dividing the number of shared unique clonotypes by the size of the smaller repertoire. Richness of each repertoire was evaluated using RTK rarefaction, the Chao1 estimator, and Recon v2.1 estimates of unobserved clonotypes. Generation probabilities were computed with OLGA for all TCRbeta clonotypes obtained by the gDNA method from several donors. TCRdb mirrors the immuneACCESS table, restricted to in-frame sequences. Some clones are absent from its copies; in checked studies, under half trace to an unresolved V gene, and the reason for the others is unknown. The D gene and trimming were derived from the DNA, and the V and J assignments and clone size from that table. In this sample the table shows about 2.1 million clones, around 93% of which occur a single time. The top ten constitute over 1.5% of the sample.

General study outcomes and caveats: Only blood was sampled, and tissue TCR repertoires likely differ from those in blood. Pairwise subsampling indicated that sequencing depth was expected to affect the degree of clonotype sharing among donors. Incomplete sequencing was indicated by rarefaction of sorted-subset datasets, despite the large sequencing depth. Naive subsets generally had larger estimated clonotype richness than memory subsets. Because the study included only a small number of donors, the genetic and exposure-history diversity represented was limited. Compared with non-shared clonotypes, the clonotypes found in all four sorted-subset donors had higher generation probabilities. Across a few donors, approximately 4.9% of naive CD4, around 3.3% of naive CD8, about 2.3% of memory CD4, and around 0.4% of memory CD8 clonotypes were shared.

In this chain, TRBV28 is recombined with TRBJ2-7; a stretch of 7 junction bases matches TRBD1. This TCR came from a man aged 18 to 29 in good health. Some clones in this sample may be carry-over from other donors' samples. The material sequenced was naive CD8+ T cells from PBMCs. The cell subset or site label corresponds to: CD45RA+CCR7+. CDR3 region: CASSKTGPGYEQYF. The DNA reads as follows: TGTGCCAGCAGTAAGACAGGGCCTGGATACGAGCAGTACTTC.